One T cell receptor (beta chain) is described in this entry. The antigen remains unidentified. Germline V CDR1 and CDR2: MNHEY, SVGAGI. The CDR3 extends over 15 amino acids. Losses at the gene ends were 10 bases for V and 5 bases for J; bases not matched to a gene: 14. The data originate from a study of T cell responses to AZD1222 COVID-19 vaccine. General observations from the study: A rise in Spike-specific TCR breadth and depth followed two AZD1222 doses. Females made up more of the donors, who were largely white British, and clonal diversity may have come out too low.

The table came from immunoSEQ multiplex PCR; TCRdb's copy has only in-frame clones and leaves some out. The sample yields 50,000 to 85,000 clones, around 79% seen once. The sequence came from an adult in good health. Here the sequenced sample was peripheral blood, taken on day 0 of MenACWY control vaccination. The chain joins TRBV6-5 to TRBJ2-1; 7 bases match TRBD1. CDR3 protein: CATPKVQGTHNEQFF. In nucleotides, the CDR3 is TGTGCCACCCCTAAAGTACAGGGGACCCACAATGAGCAGTTCTTC.